The rows below give T cell receptor beta chains drawn from one sample of a study of lymphopenia after photon versus proton radiotherapy. Only in-frame clones appear in the TCRdb table, and some are missing; sequencing was by immunoSEQ multiplex PCR. The data show around 30,000 clones, approximately 87% seen once. The specimen was peripheral blood, collected from a patient treated with photon-based radiotherapy. The source of these receptors is a woman between 50 and 59 years old with pancreatic cancer. Each CDR3 is given with its conserved first and last residue. D genes are given only for firm matches. Size is omitted from some rows. Given values are once, few, many or a class for expanded clones.

abundance: -; d_gene: -; j_gene: TRBJ2-7; v_gene: TRBV7-9; CDR3nt: TGTGCCAGCAGCTCACCCGGGACCCCCGACGAGCAGTACTTC; CDR3aa: CASSSPGTPDEQYF
abundance: -; d_gene: TRBD2; j_gene: TRBJ2-3; v_gene: TRBV15; CDR3nt: TGTGCCACCAGGGCGGGAGCGGGGCCCACAGATACGCAGTATTTT; CDR3aa: CATRAGAGPTDTQYF
abundance: -; d_gene: TRBD1; j_gene: TRBJ2-5; v_gene: TRBV7-6; CDR3nt: TGTGCCAGCAGCTTAGGGACAGGGGGAGAGACCCAGTACTTC; CDR3aa: CASSLGTGGETQYF
abundance: -; d_gene: -; j_gene: TRBJ1-1; v_gene: TRBV6-4; CDR3nt: TGTGCCAGCAGTTGGGTGACGGGGAGCACTGAAGCTTTCTTT; CDR3aa: CASSWVTGSTEAFF
abundance: -; d_gene: -; j_gene: TRBJ2-7; v_gene: TRBV29-1; CDR3nt: TGCAGCGTAAGGTCGCCGGTCTCCTACGAGCAGTACTTC; CDR3aa: CSVRSPVSYEQYF
abundance: -; d_gene: -; j_gene: TRBJ2-5; v_gene: TRBV5-5; CDR3nt: TGTGCCAGCAGCTTTAGGCGGGATAAGACCCAGTACTTC; CDR3aa: CASSFRRDKTQYF
abundance: few; d_gene: -; j_gene: TRBJ1-5; v_gene: TRBV7-6; CDR3nt: TGTGCCAGCAGCTTAAGGCAGAACGATCAGCCCCAGCATTTT; CDR3aa: CASSLRQNDQPQHF
abundance: few; d_gene: TRBD1; j_gene: TRBJ2-7; v_gene: TRBV20-1; CDR3nt: TGCAGTTCGGACAGGGGCGGCGAGCAGTACTTC; CDR3aa: CSSDRGGEQYF
abundance: -; d_gene: -; j_gene: TRBJ1-3; v_gene: TRBV7-9; CDR3nt: TGTGCCAGCAGCTCACCAGACAGTATTAGAAACACCATATATTTT; CDR3aa: CASSSPDSIRNTIYF
abundance: -; d_gene: -; j_gene: TRBJ2-3; v_gene: TRBV6-1; CDR3nt: TGTGCCAGCATGACTTCTTGGAACACAGATACGCAGTATTTT; CDR3aa: CASMTSWNTDTQYF
abundance: -; d_gene: TRBD1; j_gene: TRBJ2-1; v_gene: TRBV5-4; CDR3nt: TGTGCCAGCCAGCTGAAGGGACAGGGGTACAATGAGCAGTTCTTC; CDR3aa: CASQLKGQGYNEQFF
abundance: once; d_gene: TRBD1; j_gene: TRBJ1-4; v_gene: TRBV5-6; CDR3nt: TGTGCCAGCAGCGGGACAGGGGGCGGAAGGTGGAAACTGTTTTTT; CDR3aa: CASSGTGGGRWKLFF
abundance: -; d_gene: -; j_gene: TRBJ2-3; v_gene: TRBV7-6; CDR3nt: TGTGCCAGCAGCTTAGACGTGGGGACAGATACGCAGTATTTT; CDR3aa: CASSLDVGTDTQYF
abundance: once; d_gene: -; j_gene: TRBJ2-7; v_gene: TRBV27; CDR3nt: TGTGCCAGCAGTTTAAGCAGGGGGGAGTACGAGCAGTACTTC; CDR3aa: CASSLSRGEYEQYF
abundance: -; d_gene: -; j_gene: TRBJ1-1; v_gene: TRBV7-3; CDR3nt: TGTGCCAGCAGCGCCCAGAAGAACACTGAAGCTTTCTTT; CDR3aa: CASSAQKNTEAFF
abundance: medium-sized; d_gene: -; j_gene: TRBJ2-7; v_gene: TRBV27; CDR3nt: TGTGCCAGCAGTCTAAACCCGGACGGCTACGAGCAGTACTTC; CDR3aa: CASSLNPDGYEQYF
abundance: -; d_gene: -; j_gene: TRBJ1-4; v_gene: TRBV2; CDR3nt: TGTGCCAGCATCGGACAATCTGAAAAACTGTTTTTT; CDR3aa: CASIGQSEKLFF
abundance: -; d_gene: TRBD2; j_gene: TRBJ2-7; v_gene: TRBV28; CDR3nt: TGTGCCAGCACCTCCGGGGGAGGGGTGCCCTACGAGCAGTACTTC; CDR3aa: CASTSGGGVPYEQYF
abundance: once; d_gene: TRBD2; j_gene: TRBJ2-7; v_gene: TRBV19; CDR3nt: TGTGCCAGTAGTAGGGGGGGACGCGAGCAGTACTTC; CDR3aa: CASSRGGREQYF
abundance: -; d_gene: TRBD2; j_gene: TRBJ2-7; v_gene: TRBV6-1; CDR3nt: TGTGCCAGCAGTGAAGTTCGAGCTAGCGGGAACTACGAGCAGTACTTC; CDR3aa: CASSEVRASGNYEQYF
abundance: -; d_gene: -; j_gene: TRBJ1-5; v_gene: TRBV30; CDR3nt: TGTGCCTGGAGTGACAGGGCAAATCAGCCCCAGCATTTT; CDR3aa: CAWSDRANQPQHF
abundance: once; d_gene: TRBD2; j_gene: TRBJ2-2; v_gene: TRBV27; CDR3nt: TGTGCCAGCAGTTGGGCGGGAGGGACCGGGGAGCTGTTTTTT; CDR3aa: CASSWAGGTGELFF
abundance: -; d_gene: -; j_gene: TRBJ1-6; v_gene: TRBV9; CDR3nt: TGTGCCAGCAGCTTCCTTGGGAATAATTCACCCCTCCACTTT; CDR3aa: CASSFLGNNSPLHF
abundance: -; d_gene: TRBD1; j_gene: TRBJ1-2; v_gene: TRBV7-2; CDR3nt: TGTGCCAGCAGCAGGACAGGGAACTATGGCTACACCTTC; CDR3aa: CASSRTGNYGYTF
abundance: -; d_gene: -; j_gene: TRBJ2-2; v_gene: TRBV29-1; CDR3nt: TGCAGCGTTGCTAACGTCGGATCGATTACCGGGGAGCTGTTTTTT; CDR3aa: CSVANVGSITGELFF
abundance: -; d_gene: TRBD1; j_gene: TRBJ2-7; v_gene: TRBV29-1; CDR3nt: TGCAGCGGTGGTACAGGGGGCGGCGACGAGCAGTACTTC; CDR3aa: CSGGTGGGDEQYF
abundance: -; d_gene: -; j_gene: TRBJ2-2; v_gene: TRBV19; CDR3nt: TGTGCCAGTAGTCCAACCATCGGCGGGGAGCTGTTTTTT; CDR3aa: CASSPTIGGELFF
abundance: -; d_gene: -; j_gene: TRBJ2-1; v_gene: TRBV7-6; CDR3nt: TGTGCCAGCAGCGCGTCCAATGAGCAGTTCTTC; CDR3aa: CASSASNEQFF
abundance: -; d_gene: -; j_gene: TRBJ2-7; v_gene: TRBV19; CDR3nt: TGTGCCAGTAGTACCCGGAGTCCCGGGACGTTAACTGGAGCCTACGAGCAGTACTTC; CDR3aa: CASSTRSPGTLTGAYEQYF
abundance: -; d_gene: -; j_gene: TRBJ1-5; v_gene: TRBV5-1; CDR3nt: TGCGCCAGCAGCTTGAGAGGGGATTACAATCAGCCCCAGCATTTT; CDR3aa: CASSLRGDYNQPQHF
abundance: -; d_gene: TRBD1; j_gene: TRBJ1-1; v_gene: TRBV7-2; CDR3nt: TGTGCCAGCAGCTCCTACGACAGGGTAGGAGGAGCTTTCTTT; CDR3aa: CASSSYDRVGGAFF
abundance: -; d_gene: TRBD2; j_gene: TRBJ2-4; v_gene: TRBV10-2; CDR3nt: TGCGCCAGCAGTGAGAATGCGGGGGGCAAAAACATTCAGTACTTC; CDR3aa: CASSENAGGKNIQYF
abundance: -; d_gene: -; j_gene: TRBJ1-5; v_gene: TRBV21-1; CDR3nt: TGTGCCAGCAGCAAGGGGTGTTCTCACCTTTTGCGTAATCAGCCCCAGCATTTT; CDR3aa: CASSKGCSHLLRNQPQHF
abundance: -; d_gene: -; j_gene: TRBJ2-3; v_gene: TRBV19; CDR3nt: TGTGCCAGTAGTCACACAGGAACAGATACGCAGTATTTT; CDR3aa: CASSHTGTDTQYF
abundance: -; d_gene: -; j_gene: TRBJ1-5; v_gene: TRBV6-1; CDR3nt: TGTGCCAGCAGTGAAATTGCGGGAAATCAGCCCCAGCATTTT; CDR3aa: CASSEIAGNQPQHF
abundance: -; d_gene: TRBD1; j_gene: TRBJ1-2; v_gene: TRBV20-1; CDR3nt: TGCAGTGCTAACGACAGGGTTGGCTACACCTTC; CDR3aa: CSANDRVGYTF
abundance: -; d_gene: -; j_gene: TRBJ2-2; v_gene: TRBV11-3; CDR3nt: TGTGCCAGCAGCCTTATTAGGGGCAACACCGGGGAGCTGTTTTTT; CDR3aa: CASSLIRGNTGELFF
abundance: -; d_gene: -; j_gene: TRBJ1-4; v_gene: TRBV6-5; CDR3nt: TGTGCCAGCAGTCTTTATCGGGGAGCTAATGAAAAACTGTTTTTT; CDR3aa: CASSLYRGANEKLFF
abundance: once; d_gene: TRBD2; j_gene: TRBJ2-2; v_gene: TRBV5-6; CDR3nt: TGTGCCAGCAGCTTTAGGACTAGCGGTAACACCGGGGAGCTGTTTTTT; CDR3aa: CASSFRTSGNTGELFF
abundance: -; d_gene: -; j_gene: TRBJ1-1; v_gene: TRBV2; CDR3nt: TGTGCCAGCAGTGAAGCGGCGCCTGCCGCGAACACTGAAGCTTTCTTT; CDR3aa: CASSEAAPAANTEAFF
abundance: -; d_gene: -; j_gene: TRBJ2-7; v_gene: TRBV28; CDR3nt: TGTGCCAGCCGGGACTTCTACGAGCAGTACTTC; CDR3aa: CASRDFYEQYF
abundance: -; d_gene: -; j_gene: TRBJ1-2; v_gene: TRBV27; CDR3nt: TGTGCCAGCAGTTTGAGGGACGACACCCTCTATGGCTACACCTTC; CDR3aa: CASSLRDDTLYGYTF
abundance: few; d_gene: -; j_gene: TRBJ2-6; v_gene: TRBV4-1; CDR3nt: TGCGCCAGCAGCCAAGATAGGGACTCTGGGGCCAACGTCCTGACTTTC; CDR3aa: CASSQDRDSGANVLTF